The 13 T cell receptor beta chains below were found in one sample sequenced in a study of blood T cell repertoires in COVID-19. Using immunoSEQ multiplex PCR, the repertoire was profiled, and TCRdb retains in-frame clones only, with some absent. Of around 120,000 clones listed, nearly 90% are singletons. Sequenced sample: peripheral blood. These receptors were obtained from a woman aged 55-69 years with COVID-19, enrolled during active disease.

The chain uses TRBV18 and TRBJ1-5, with D perhaps TRBD1 (5 bases). Germline CDR1 KGHSH, CDR2 LQKENI. CDR3 length: 15 residues. Trimming took 2 bases from V and 0 from J, leaving 8 bases between them. The CDR3 protein is CASSPGANSNQPQHF. Here the CDR3 DNA reads TGTGCCAGCTCACCAGGGGCTAATAGCAATCAGCCCCAGCATTTT.

In the case of this clone: Germline is not matched at one junction end, which may reflect a read error. The chain has TRBV7-7 and TRBJ2-2, with TRBD1 matching over 8 bases. This CDR3 spans 15 amino acids. Germline CDR1 reads SSHAT; CDR2 reads FNYEAQ (reference sequence). The CDR3 DNA is TGTGCTAGCAGCTCGGGACAGGCGAACACCGGGGAGCTGTTTTTT. The encoded protein is CASSSGQANTGELFF.

The chain uses TRBV4-1 and TRBJ2-5, with D perhaps TRBD2 (5 bases). Trimming left V 1 base short and J 4 bases short, with 28 bases between. Per germline, CDR1 MGHRA and CDR2 YSYEKL. CDR3 size: 20 residues. In nucleotides, the CDR3 is TGCGCCAGCAGCCAAGTAATGGCGGGCTCCGGCGGCTCGTTGCGAGAGACCCAGTACTTC. Its translation is CASSQVMAGSGGSLRETQYF.

V and J are TRBV6-2 or TRBV6-3 and TRBJ1-1; weak D call: TRBD1 (6 bases). In germline, CDR1 is MNHEY, CDR2 SVGEGT. CDR3 length: 13 amino acids. Trimming took off 5 bases at V and 4 bases at J, with 11 bases between the two ends. For the CDR3, the DNA is TGTGCCAGCAGTCCGAGACAGGCCACTGAAGCTTTCTTT. Protein product: CASSPRQATEAFF.

The chain has TRBV4-1 and TRBJ2-6; D perhaps matches TRBD2 (6 bases). The CDR3 runs 18 residues. The V end lost 4 bases, the J end lost 1 base, and 17 bases lay between the germline ends. Germline values: CDR1 MGHRA, CDR2 YSYEKL. The chain's CDR3 is CASSPGGTELSGANVLTF. The CDR3 DNA follows: TGCGCCAGCAGCCCGGGCGGGACCGAGCTATCTGGGGCCAACGTCCTGACTTTC.

The chain combines TRBV9 with TRBJ1-5; D is perhaps TRBD1 (6 bases). The CDR3 runs to 14 residues. Germline V gene lookup returns CDR1 SGDLS and CDR2 YYNGEE. V lost 0 bases and J 2 bases, leaving 6 bases between the germline ends. Written as DNA, the CDR3 is TGTGCCAGCAGCGTAGGGACAGGCAATCAGCCCCAGCATTTT. This sequence encodes CASSVGTGNQPQHF.

The chain uses TRBV5-4 and TRBJ2-2; D unclear. The germline V and J ends were trimmed by 0 bases and 5 bases, with 8 bases remaining between them. The germline gives CDR1 SGHNT, CDR2 YYREEE (reference sequence). This CDR3 is built from 14 residues. For the CDR3, the DNA is TGTGCCAGCAGCTTGGTTTCCGGGACCGGGGAGCTGTTTTTT. Its translation is CASSLVSGTGELFF.

The chain joins TRBV2 to TRBJ1-1; D possibly corresponds to TRBD1 (6 bases). V dropped 1 base and J dropped 3 bases, with 6 bases sitting between them. Germline assignment: CDR1 SNHLY and CDR2 FYNNEI. The CDR3 spans 13 residues. CDR3 in DNA: TGTGCCAGCAGTGAAGACAGGGACACTGAAGCTTTCTTT. Translation gives CASSEDRDTEAFF.

The chain recombines TRBV19 with TRBJ1-2, with TRBD1 as a possible D gene (5 bases). This CDR3 comprises 16 residues. Germline V CDR1 and CDR2: LNHDA, SQIVND (reference sequence). Trimming left V 4 bases short and J 2 bases short, with 17 bases between. The CDR3 loop reads CASSSTGGQSNYGYTF. The CDR3 DNA sequence: TGTGCCAGTAGTAGCACAGGAGGGCAGAGCAACTATGGCTACACCTTC. The variable domain in full, with the rest retrieved from reference TRBV19 and TRBJ1-2, is DGGITQSPKYLFRKEGQNVTLSCEQNLNHDAMYWYRQDPGQGLRLIYYSQIVNDFQKGDIAEGYSVSREKKESFPLTVTSAQKNPTAFYLCASSSTGGQSNYGYTFGSGTRLTVV.

The genes are TRBV6-5 and TRBJ2-1; TRBD2 matches 7 bases. Germline V CDR1 and CDR2: MNHEY, SVGAGI. CDR3 size: 14 residues. V lost 4 bases and J lost 0; bases outside the gene matches: 0. The CDR3 sequence is CASSWTSSYNEQFF. In nucleotides, the CDR3 is TGTGCCAGCAGTTGGACTAGCTCCTACAATGAGCAGTTCTTC.

The chain employs TRBV9 and TRBJ1-6, with D tentatively TRBD1 (5 bases). CDR3 length: 14 residues. Trimming took off 3 bases at V and 10 bases at J, with 14 bases between the two ends. The V gene's germline CDR1 is SGDLS and CDR2 YYNGEE. The CDR3 is CASSADSHYSPLHF. CDR3 DNA sequence: TGTGCCAGCAGCGCCGACAGTCACTACTCACCCCTCCACTTT.

This clone was observed a handful of times. The J gene is TRBJ2-7, the V gene TRBV3-1 (or the pseudogene TRBV3-2); possible D gene TRBD1, 6 bases. The germline V gene has CDR1 LGHDT and CDR2 YNNKEL (reference sequence). The V and J ends lost 4 bases and 6 bases respectively, with 16 bases between them. CDR3 length: 14 amino acids. CDR3 nucleotides: TGTGCCAGCAGCCCGACAGGTGAGAGGGGCGAGCAGTACTTC. As protein: CASSPTGERGEQYF.

The rearrangement links TRBV6-5 to TRBJ1-4; D remains ambiguous. CDR3 length: 15 residues. V lost 8 bases and J lost 4, with 17 bases in between. Germline V gene sequence: CDR1 MNHEY, CDR2 SVGAGI. The CDR3 coding sequence is TGTGCCAGCTCCGGGAGTGTGGGCAATAATGAAAAACTGTTTTTT. Translation gives CASSGSVGNNEKLFF.